This T cell receptor beta chain emerged from a study of beta chain features in type 1 diabetes. Findings and caveats of the study: There were fewer insertions and more deletions at the VDJ junctions of type 1 diabetes patients. The naive, central memory and Treg TCRB repertoires looked more alike in patients than they did in healthy donors.

On this clone itself: No antigen is known for it.

In all sorted populations, purity surpassed 95%. Of the isolated RNA, all was reverse transcribed, and so the sequenced material was expressed TCRB transcripts. For naive, central memory and regulatory T cell samples, reads averaged roughly 3.7 million. Clones were sequenced by immunoSEQ multiplex PCR, and TCRdb holds only the in-frame ones, with some missing. The sample lists under 400,000 clones; about 20% were seen once. V was trimmed by 2 bases and J by 8 bases, leaving 9 bases between them. The CDR3 has 12 amino acids. Germline V CDR1 and CDR2: SEHNR, FQNEAQ (reference sequence). Sequencing used naive CD4+ T cells from blood. The rearrangement joins TRBV7-9 to TRBJ1-2, with a possible D match to TRBD1 (6 bases). This clonotype originated in a woman between 18 and 29 years old in good health. For the CDR3, the DNA is TGTGCCAGCAGCTTATACAGGGACGGCTACACCTTC. Protein sequence: CASSLYRDGYTF.